This record covers a single T cell receptor beta chain. What antigen it recognizes has not been identified. Nothing much larger sits one base from this clone, and base qualities are not available. The data derive from a study of cytomegalovirus exposure and HLA in healthy donors (dated 2017 in TCRdb). With respect to the entire study: An earlier analysis of 587 of the donors reported about 300 Gb of sequence data and 117 million unique TCR beta sequences obtained from about 200 million T cells. An early release that covered roughly 600 HLA-typed donors contained approximately 300 gigabases of sequencing data and 70 million to 100 million unique TCR sequences. Of the approximately 370 genotyped donors, less than 85% were placed in the genetic ancestry cluster associated with self-reported Caucasian donors. The study was designed to test whether signatures of past pathogen exposure could be identified by cataloging public T cell receptors. The T cell repertoires of some 700 subjects were profiled by immunosequencing and related to cytomegalovirus serostatus. Besides the first cohort of 500 to 700 subjects, a separate validation cohort made up of about 120 different subjects was used. The study combined high-throughput TCR immunosequencing, statistical association of individual TCRs with disease status, and machine learning to predict cytomegalovirus infection status. A later analysis re-analyzed previously published TCR beta repertoires from approximately 700 donors and added high-resolution HLA genotyping to study TCR occurrence patterns. Rather than using new phenotypic data, the later analysis identified candidate immune exposures from TCR beta sequences and from how often those sequences occurred across donors. To decide whether each TCR beta V gene segment behaved as functional or pseudogenic, an earlier analysis of approximately 590 of the donors relied on high-throughput TCR beta sequencing. Donor age, sex, ethnicity and CMV serostatus were compiled alongside the repertoire data. In a later genetic analysis, genome-wide SNP genotypes for about 60% of the 666 donors were used, and that subset was treated as a discovery cohort. Every repertoire in the discovery cohort had been generated on one and the same sequencing platform. HLA typing included class I and class II loci at four-digit resolution. Typing coverage differed by locus: A, B, C, DRB1 and DQB1 were typed in roughly 620-630 donors, DQA1 in 500 to 550, DPA1 in some 600, and DPB1 in 400 to 480. A handful of DR-DQ haplotypes were handled as single units for association and clustering because linkage in the cohort was strong. Among several hundred genotyped donors of the cohort, an average of around 250,000 unique TCR beta nucleotide sequences was sequenced per donor, of which about 18% were non-productive. Study-level results and caveats: The only immune exposure information available for the cohort was CMV serostatus. In a later analysis, HLA-associated TCR beta chains were found to be more clonally expanded and to have lower generation probabilities than equally common non-associated chains. A group of highly shared sequence variants was considered likely to be a technical artifact of the sequencing pipeline. A further reported finding was that TCR beta sequences accurately predicted the HLA-A and HLA-B alleles for most subjects in the first cohort. In a later analysis, TCR association rates were found to vary across HLA loci, with the most associated TCRs seen for DRB1 alleles and the fewest for HLA-C alleles. Most CMV-associated TCR beta chains appeared to be HLA-restricted in a later analysis, and the HLA associations seemed to be driven largely by CMV exposure. In both the original and validation cohorts, the classifier was reported to diagnose cytomegalovirus status with high specificity and sensitivity. Linkage disequilibrium might explain the correlated functional status among segregating V segments, but an unknown experimental factor could not be excluded. Because HLA typing was unavailable for some donors at each locus, only the typed subset was used in association tests. Some IMGT-functional V segments, including TRBV6-2 and TRBV6-3, could not be told apart with the 87-base-pair reads, so those segments were excluded. Presence/absence analyses assumed roughly uniform sequencing depth across donors, an assumption that may not hold. About 17 rarely observed V segments, including chromosome 9 orphons, were excluded from the earlier analysis of several hundred of the donors because counts were too low. Strong co-occurrence of HLA alleles, especially DR and DQ, made assigning TCR associations to individual alleles difficult. Most TCR sequences were observed very rarely across donors, whereas some public TCRs were present in many individuals. An association between a missense DCLRE1C variant and V-gene and J-gene trimming of TCR beta chains was found in a later genetic analysis and replicated in an independent cohort. In vitro tests confirmed that a few of the cytomegalovirus-associated TCR beta chains recognize cytomegalovirus antigens. Broadly in line with IMGT annotations, most TCR beta V segments showed up in productive rearrangements about 87% or about 30% of the time in an earlier analysis of under 700 of the donors. In a later genetic analysis, fewer N-insertions in productive TCRs were reported among donors in an Asian-associated ancestry cluster than the approximately 630-donor mean. The study gave a list of under 200 TCR beta chains associated with cytomegalovirus. A later analysis reported that several top co-occurrence clusters appeared linked to parvovirus B19, influenza, CMV and Epstein-Barr virus. This cohort had only TCR beta chains sequenced, and the lack of alpha or paired-chain data limited which features could be detected. The authors suggested that the approach could potentially be generalized to other disease states and immunological phenotypes. A later analysis associated 16,951 TCR beta sequences with specific HLA alleles at a false discovery rate of 0.05.

The library was obtained by the immunoSEQ multiplex PCR assay. The multiplex PCR relied on a mix of 60 forward primers for TCR Vbeta segments and 13 reverse primers for TCR Jbeta segments. The CDR3 region of rearranged TCR beta genes was amplified from genomic DNA with a multiplex PCR assay. The amplified TCR beta libraries were sequenced on the Illumina HiSeq System as 87-base-pair reads. The original methods were these. A later analysis tallied 80 million to 95 million unique TCR beta chains across the 700 or so repertoires, and about 12 million of those chains were shared by two or more donors. To remove PCR and sequencing errors, raw reads were error-corrected and collapsed into unique sequences using a nearest-neighbor algorithm that merged closely related sequences. CDR3 sequences were aligned to IMGT reference sequences to assign V, D and J gene segments. Each retained sequence needed at least a six-nucleotide match to both a V gene segment and a J gene segment. A rearrangement was called productive if the CDR3 had no stop codons and remained in frame with V and J, and every other rearrangement was called non-productive. CDR3 was defined according to IMGT convention as the region running from the second conserved V-encoded cysteine to the conserved J-encoded phenylalanine. Sequences without an unambiguous match to a single V gene segment were excluded from the earlier analysis of approximately 600 of the donors. An earlier analysis of several hundred of the donors classified V segments as functional when productive rearrangements were above 56.7% and as segregating when the standard deviation between donors was above 5%. A statistical classification framework was developed to diagnose cytomegalovirus status using the catalog of TCR beta chain sequences. V and J gene assignment, in a later analysis, came from comparing TCR nucleotide sequences with IMGT/GENE-DB human TR gene sequences. Using the TCRdist pipeline, a later analysis assigned CDR3 sequences along with most-parsimonious VDJ recombination scenarios. In a later analysis, each TCR beta chain was defined by its CDR3 amino acid sequence together with its V-gene family, and reads lacking a unique V-gene family were excluded. To address suspected cross-contamination and a sequencing artifact, a later analysis removed 450 to 700 highly shared, low-generation-probability nucleotide sequences. For each public chain, a later analysis derived a clonal expansion index from normalized ranks of inferred template counts within each repertoire. A later analysis computed generation probabilities with a VDJ recombination model fitted to out-of-frame rearrangements, and checked the results against IGoR. A later analysis scored TCR-TCR, TCR-HLA and TCR-CMV co-occurrence with hypergeometric tests, applying a repertoire-size bias correction to TCR pairs. False discovery rates were estimated in a later analysis by permuting HLA or CMV assignments 20 times. In a later analysis, co-occurring TCRs were grouped using DBSCAN, with TCRdist sequence similarity added in when clustering inside HLA-allele-positive subsets. Repertoires with fewer than 30,000 or more than 120,000 public chains, plus five repertoires with anomalous nucleotide sharing, were excluded from co-occurrence clustering. The table was pulled from immuneACCESS by TCRdb, which kept in-frame rearrangements only. Such tables lose some clones; where checked, under half of the loss comes from unresolved V genes, and the rest has no known cause. The V and J calls and clone size were taken over from that table, and D and trimming were inferred from the DNA. Across this sample there are around 170,000 clones, with 81% seen only once. The ten largest clonotypes hold around 4% of the sample.

The cohort comprised more than 550 healthy bone marrow donors. All cohort members were sampled while nominally healthy, although unrecorded immune exposures were likely present. The donor tested CMV seronegative and was one of the 352 seronegative cohort members. Every donor gave a peripheral blood sample, and the peripheral blood mononuclear cells from that sample were used for TCR beta sequencing. Genomic DNA was extracted from the blood cell samples with the Qiagen DNeasy Blood Extraction Kit. The CDR3 has 15 amino acids, counting the end cysteine and phenylalanine. Just CDR3 DNA is preserved here, 45 bases in frame from base 1. The trim is 5 bases for V and 0 bases for J, with a gap of 8 bases between the germline ends. CDR1 and CDR2 were assigned from the germline V gene as SGHAT and FQNNGV.

This receptor chain uses TRBV11-2 and TRBJ2-6; the D gene lacks a confident call. The sample was PBMCs. The sequence derives from a man aged 50 to 60 in good health and CMV-seronegative. The nucleotide sequence is TGTGCCAGCAGCCCGCGGCCCTCTGGGGCCAACGTCCTGACTTTC. It translates to CASSPRPSGANVLTF.